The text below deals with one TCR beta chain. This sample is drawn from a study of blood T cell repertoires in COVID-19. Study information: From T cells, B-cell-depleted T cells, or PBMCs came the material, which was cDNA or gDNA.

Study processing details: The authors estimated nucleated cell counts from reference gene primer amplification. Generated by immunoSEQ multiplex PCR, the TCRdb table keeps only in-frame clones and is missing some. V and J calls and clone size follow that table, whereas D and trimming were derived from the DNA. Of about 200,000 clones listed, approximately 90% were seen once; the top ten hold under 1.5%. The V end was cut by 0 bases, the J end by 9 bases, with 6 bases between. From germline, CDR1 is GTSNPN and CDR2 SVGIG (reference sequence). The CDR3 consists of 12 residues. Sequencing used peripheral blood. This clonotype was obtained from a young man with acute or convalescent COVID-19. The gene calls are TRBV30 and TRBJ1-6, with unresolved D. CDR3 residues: CAWSVGSSPLHF. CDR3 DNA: TGTGCCTGGAGTGTTGGTAGTTCACCCCTCCACTTT.